A single sample gave rise to the 27 T cell receptor beta chains below, sequenced in a study of blood T cells in healthy people across ages. The authors ran a second PCR of about 7 to 11 cycles using a sample-barcoded 5' primer and a J-beta primer mix. TCRdb analysed the 5' RACE reads with MiXCR anew, one entry per CDR3 protein. The sample contains 1 million to 1.2 million distinct CDR3 sequences, roughly two fifths of which appear only once. The specimen sequenced was blood. Every receptor here comes from a man between 18 and 35 years old in good health.

The V and J genes are TRBV4-1 and TRBJ1-1; weak D call: TRBD1 (6 bases). The CDR3 is made up of 15 amino acids. Germline-derived CDR1 and CDR2 are MGHRA and YSYEKL. With 7 bases removed from V and 0 bases from J, the gap between germline ends came to 15 bases. The CDR3 is CASNLQRGLNTEAFF. CDR3 bases: TGCGCCAGCAATCTGCAAAGGGGGTTGAACACTGAAGCTTTCTTT.

V is TRBV30 and J is TRBJ2-7; 10 nucleotides agree with TRBD1. V trimming: 3 bases; J trimming: 2 bases; junction bases outside the gene matches: 10. From germline, CDR1 is GTSNPN and CDR2 SVGIG (reference sequence). This CDR3 region has 16 residues. CDR3 loop: CAWRKRGTGEAYEQYF. The CDR3 region has the DNA TGTGCCTGGAGAAAGCGTGGGACAGGGGAAGCCTACGAGCAGTACTTC.

The gene calls are TRBV9 and TRBJ2-3; D is undetermined. The CDR3 is 14 residues long. Germline CDR1 is SGDLS and CDR2 is YYNGEE. V lost 0 bases to trimming and J lost 6 bases, with 11 bases between them. CDR3 residues: CASSVGELRDTQYF. CDR3 sequence (DNA): TGTGCCAGCAGCGTAGGCGAATTACGGGATACGCAGTATTTT. Combining the CDR3 with reference TRBV9 and TRBJ2-3 gives the whole variable domain DSGVTQTPKHLITATGQRVTLRCSPRSGDLSVYWYQQSLDQGLQFLIQYYNGEERAKGNILERFSAQQFPDLHSELNLSSLELGDSALYFCASSVGELRDTQYFGPGTRLTVL.

In its sample, this clonotype was seen many times. The CDR3 reads CASSQGAEQFF. CDR3 bases: TGTGCCAGCAGCCAGGGCGCTGAGCAGTTCTTC. The chain recombines TRBV6-5 with TRBJ2-1; D possibly corresponds to TRBD1 (5 bases). Trimming took 6 bases from V and 9 from J, leaving 9 bases between them. The CDR3 contains 11 residues. Germline V gives CDR1 MNHEY, CDR2 SVGAGI.

There are a few counts of this clonotype. The chain combines TRBV29-1 with TRBJ1-2; D not resolved. This CDR3 is 13 amino acids long. Germline-derived CDR1 and CDR2 are SQVTM and ANQGSEA. The V end was cut by 4 bases, the J end by 3 bases, with 12 bases between. CDR3 protein: CSVGGFRYYGYTF. DNA for the CDR3: TGCAGCGTTGGTGGGTTTCGGTACTATGGCTACACCTTC.

This clonotype was observed many times. This chain joins TRBV4-3 and TRBJ1-4; D not certain. Germline assignment: CDR1 LGHNA and CDR2 YSLEER. The V gene lost 4 bases and the J gene lost 0 bases, with 18 bases spanning the gap. The CDR3 has 18 amino acids. CDR3 loop: CASSPYLVGKTTNEKLFF. In DNA, the CDR3 is TGCGCCAGCAGCCCCTATCTAGTGGGAAAAACAACTAATGAAAAACTGTTTTTT.

V is TRBV28 and J is TRBJ2-4; 9 bases line up with TRBD1. V gave up 3 bases and J gave up 3 bases; unmatched junction bases: 3. CDR3 length equals 15 residues. CDR1 MDHEN and CDR2 SYDVKM come from the germline V gene. The CDR3 here is CASSFPDRGKNIQYF. The CDR3 nucleotides are TGTGCCAGCAGTTTCCCGGACAGGGGCAAAAACATTCAGTACTTC.

This clonotype was found once. V is TRBV12-3 or TRBV12-4 and J is TRBJ1-2; 8 nucleotides match TRBD1. J was trimmed by 8 bases and V by 6 bases; bases with no gene match: 5. The CDR3 runs 12 residues. CDR3: CASRGQVLGYTF. CDR3 bases: TGTGCCAGCAGGGGACAGGTCCTAGGCTACACCTTC.

The chain's CDR3 is CSADTGVQETQYF. The CDR3 region has the DNA TGCAGTGCGGACACAGGGGTCCAAGAGACCCAGTACTTC. The V call is TRBV20-1, the J call TRBJ2-5; TRBD1 matches at 7 bases. V lost 6 bases to trimming and J lost 1 base; unmatched junction nucleotides: 5. Per the germline V gene, CDR1 is DFQATT and CDR2 is SNEGSKA (reference sequence). CDR3 length: 13 amino acids.

About this clonotype: Given a much more abundant clone one base away, this may be a read error. The chain is built from TRBV7-7 and TRBJ2-5; D not certain. Germline V gene data show CDR1 as SSHAT and CDR2 as FNYEAQ (reference sequence). This CDR3 is built from 15 residues. The CDR3 nucleotides are TGTGCTAGCAGCTTAGGCAGACTGATCCGAGAGACCCAGTACTTC. Translation: CASSLGRLIRETQYF. The variable domain in full, completed from reference TRBV7-7 and TRBJ2-5, reads GAGVSQSPRYKVTKRGQDVTLRCDPISSHATLYWYQQALGQGPEFLTYFNYEAQPDKSGLPSDRFSAERPEGSISTLTIQRTEQRDSAMYRCASSLGRLIRETQYFGPGTRLLVL.

As DNA, the CDR3 is TGCGCCAGCAGCCCCGACTCCCGGGGAGTGACAGATACGCAGTATTTT. Translation gives CASSPDSRGVTDTQYF. The chain uses TRBV4-3 and TRBJ2-3, with D possibly being TRBD2 (5 bases). The CDR3 sequence is 16 residues long. The V end lost 4 bases, the J end lost 3 bases, and 17 bases lay between the germline ends. Germline CDR1 reads LGHNA; CDR2 reads YSLEER.

This clonotype was found a few times. The rearrangement links TRBV28 to TRBJ1-1; D perhaps matches TRBD1 (5 bases). CDR1 and CDR2 (germline): MDHEN, SYDVKM. This CDR3 has 12 amino acids. V dropped 6 bases and J dropped 5 bases, with 10 bases sitting between them. In nucleotides, the CDR3 is TGTGCCAGCAGGTGGGGGAGGACTGAAGCTTTCTTT. This translates into CASRWGRTEAFF.

The V call is TRBV6-2 or TRBV6-3, the J call TRBJ1-1; D gene uncertain. This CDR3 has 15 amino acids. V was trimmed by 2 bases and J by 0 bases, leaving 10 bases between them. Germline V lookup: CDR1 MNHEY, CDR2 SVGEGT. The CDR3 sequence is CASSYRGSVNTEAFF. The CDR3 coding sequence is TGTGCCAGCAGTTACAGAGGGAGTGTGAACACTGAAGCTTTCTTT.

This chain uses TRBV4-3 with TRBJ1-1; no definite D call. Trimming stripped 0 bases from V and 1 base from J, with 12 bases between. Germline V gene data show CDR1 as LGHNA and CDR2 as YSLEER. The CDR3 length is 16 residues. The CDR3 nucleotides read TGCGCCAGCAGCCAAGATTTGGCAGCAGAGAACACTGAAGCTTTCTTT. Protein product: CASSQDLAAENTEAFF.

This clonotype was observed a handful of times. The chain carries TRBV5-8 and TRBJ2-3; D is unresolved. V was cut by 2 bases and J by 2 bases, with 15 bases left in between. The CDR3 is 16 amino acids. From germline, CDR1 is SGHTS and CDR2 YDEGEE. The CDR3 DNA sequence: TGTGCCAGCAGCTTTAGGACCGACGCAATCACAGATACGCAGTATTTT. It specifies CASSFRTDAITDTQYF.

This chain's CDR3 is CASRDTGGKDTQYF. The CDR3 nucleotides are TGTGCCAGCCGAGATACGGGGGGCAAAGATACGCAGTATTTT. V gene TRBV2 combines with J gene TRBJ2-3, with D tentatively TRBD2 (7 bases). The V and J ends lost 8 bases and 5 bases respectively, with 17 bases between them. This CDR3 has 14 residues. Germline-derived CDR1 and CDR2 are SNHLY and FYNNEI.

The chain joins TRBV4-3 to TRBJ2-1; 7 nucleotides align to TRBD1. Matching the DNA end better, TRBJ2-7 makes the J call doubtful. The CDR3 runs to 17 residues. Germline lookup yields CDR1 LGHNA and CDR2 YSLEER. The CDR3 bases are TGCGCCAGCAGCCAAAACCCAGGGGGTTTATCCTACAATGAGCAGTACTTC. Translated, it gives CASSQNPGGLSYNEQYF.

V gene TRBV7-2 combines with J gene TRBJ2-2, with no clear D. V gave up 0 bases and J gave up 1 base, with 12 bases separating them. The CDR3 has 17 amino acids. The germline V gene has CDR1 SGHTA and CDR2 FQGNSA. CDR3 sequence: CASSLALLGRNTGELFF. The CDR3 DNA follows: TGTGCCAGCAGCTTAGCACTGTTGGGTCGGAACACCGGGGAGCTGTTTTTT.

This clonotype appeared once. The chain carries TRBV27 and TRBJ1-4; unclear D gene. V lost 3 bases and J lost 3, with 14 bases in between. The germline V gene has CDR1 MNHEY and CDR2 SMNVEV (reference sequence). The CDR3 has 16 residues. CDR3 DNA: TGTGCCAGCAGTTTGGATCGGGCAGCCTCTAATGAAAAACTGTTTTTT. Protein product: CASSLDRAASNEKLFF.

This clonotype was seen a few times. The rearrangement uses TRBV19 and TRBJ1-2, with 8 bases identical to TRBD1. Losses at the gene ends were 5 bases for V and 4 bases for J; bases not matched to a gene: 12. Germline CDR1 LNHDA, CDR2 SQIVND (reference sequence). The CDR3 sequence is 16 residues long. The CDR3 DNA reads as TGTGCCAGTAGTCCCGACCTTGCAGGGGGCCTCTATGGCTACACCTTC. Its protein is CASSPDLAGGLYGYTF.

This clonotype showed up just a few times. This sequence joins TRBV5-1 and TRBJ2-3; perhaps TRBD1 as D (5 bases). The germline CDR1 and CDR2 sequences are SGHRS and YFSETQ. This CDR3 region has 13 residues. Trimming removed 5 bases at V and 6 bases at J, with 13 bases between. In nucleotides, the CDR3 is TGCGCCAGCAGATCTCAGGGTGGGGATACGCAGTATTTT. Translation gives CASRSQGGDTQYF. The variable domain in full, completed from reference TRBV5-1 and TRBJ2-3, reads KAGVTQTPRYLIKTRGQQVTLSCSPISGHRSVSWYQQTPGQGLQFLFEYFSETQRNKGNFPGRFSGRQFSNSRSEMNVSTLELGDSALYLCASRSQGGDTQYFGPGTRLTVL.

The table lists this clonotype with a few counts. The chain couples TRBV5-1 to TRBJ1-2; D gene uncertain. Germline CDR1 SGHRS, CDR2 YFSETQ. V gave up 0 bases and J gave up 5 bases, with 14 bases separating them. The CDR3 is 15 residues long. The CDR3 bases are TGCGCCAGCAGCTTGGGGACGGCAGAACCTTATGGCTACACCTTC. Its translation: CASSLGTAEPYGYTF.

This clonotype has more than one count but fewer than ten. This chain links TRBV3-1 with TRBJ1-2; no clear D gene. The CDR3 runs to 11 residues. Per the germline V gene, CDR1 is LGHDT and CDR2 is YNNKEL (reference sequence). V lost 3 bases and J 8 bases, leaving 7 bases between the germline ends. The chain's CDR3 is CASSQTAGYTF. The CDR3 DNA reads TGTGCCAGCAGCCAGACGGCCGGCTACACCTTC.

With respect to this clonotype: A read error may be the cause here, since a much bigger clone is one base away. The rearrangement uses TRBV12-3 or TRBV12-4 and TRBJ2-3; D is undetermined. The CDR3 spans 11 residues. The CDR3 spells CAISSPSTQYF. In nucleotides, the CDR3 is TGTGCCATCAGTTCCCCCAGTACGCAGTATTTT.

The sample holds one count of this clonotype. The genes are TRBV20-1 and TRBJ2-3, with 8 bases lining up with TRBD2. Germline CDR1 and CDR2: DFQATT and SNEGSKA (reference sequence). The CDR3 is made up of 15 amino acids. The V and J ends lost 3 bases and 2 bases, in that order; junction bases with no gene match: 7. CDR3 residues: CSASPRGGATDTQYF. The DNA for the CDR3 is TGCAGTGCTAGTCCCCGGGGGGGCGCCACAGATACGCAGTATTTT.

This clonotype was counted only a few times. The J gene is TRBJ1-5, the V gene TRBV7-2; possibly TRBD1 for D (5 bases). This CDR3 is 17 amino acids long. Per germline, CDR1 SGHTA and CDR2 FQGNSA. V lost 6 bases and J lost 0, with 18 bases in between. CDR3 DNA: TGTGCCAGCAGTGGGGGTACCCCTAATTATAGCAATCAGCCCCAGCATTTT. This translates into CASSGGTPNYSNQPQHF.

This clonotype was seen only a few times. The CDR3 sequence is CASGSGGRETQYF. CDR3 nucleotide sequence: TGTGCCAGTGGATCAGGGGGAAGGGAGACCCAGTACTTC. V is TRBV9 and J is TRBJ2-7; 7 bases fit TRBD1. The DNA end favors TRBJ2-5, so the J call may be wrong. Germline values: CDR1 SGDLS, CDR2 YYNGEE. There are 13 residues in the CDR3.